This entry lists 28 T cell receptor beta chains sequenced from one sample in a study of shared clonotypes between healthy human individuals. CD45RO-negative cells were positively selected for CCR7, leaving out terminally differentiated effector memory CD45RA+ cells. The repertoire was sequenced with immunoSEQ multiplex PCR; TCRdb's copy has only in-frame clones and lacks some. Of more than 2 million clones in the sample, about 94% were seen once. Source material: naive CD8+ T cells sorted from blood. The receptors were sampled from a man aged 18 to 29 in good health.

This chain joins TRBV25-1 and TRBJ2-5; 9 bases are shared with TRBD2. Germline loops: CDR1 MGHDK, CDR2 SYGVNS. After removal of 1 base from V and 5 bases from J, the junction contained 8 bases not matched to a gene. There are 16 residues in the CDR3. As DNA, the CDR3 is TGTGCCAGCAGTGAATGGGTAGCGGGAGCCTGGGAGACCCAGTACTTC. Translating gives CASSEWVAGAWETQYF.

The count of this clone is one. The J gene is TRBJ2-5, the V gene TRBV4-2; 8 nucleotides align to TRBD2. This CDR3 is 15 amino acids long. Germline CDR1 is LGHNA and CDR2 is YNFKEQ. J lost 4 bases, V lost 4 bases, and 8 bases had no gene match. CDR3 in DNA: TGTGCCAGCAGCCCCACCCCCCTAGCGGGAGAGACCCAGTACTTC. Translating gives CASSPTPLAGETQYF.

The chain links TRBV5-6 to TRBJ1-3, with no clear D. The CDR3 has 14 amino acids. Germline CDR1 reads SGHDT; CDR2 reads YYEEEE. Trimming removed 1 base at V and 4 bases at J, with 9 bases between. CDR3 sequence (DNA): TGTGCCAGCAGCTTGAGCGTGGGGGGAAACACCATATATTTT. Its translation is CASSLSVGGNTIYF.

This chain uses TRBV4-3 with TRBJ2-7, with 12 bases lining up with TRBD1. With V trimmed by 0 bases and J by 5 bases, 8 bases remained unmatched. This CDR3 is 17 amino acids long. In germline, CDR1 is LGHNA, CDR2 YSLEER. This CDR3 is CASSQDRWGQGADEQYF. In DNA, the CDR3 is TGCGCCAGCAGCCAAGATCGGTGGGGACAGGGGGCCGACGAGCAGTACTTC.

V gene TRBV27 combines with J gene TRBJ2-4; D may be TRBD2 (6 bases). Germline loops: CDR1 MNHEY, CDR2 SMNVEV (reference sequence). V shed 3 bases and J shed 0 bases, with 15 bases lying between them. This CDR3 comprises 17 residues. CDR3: CASSLVAAGTAKNIQYF. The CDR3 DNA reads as TGTGCCAGCAGTTTGGTAGCGGCCGGGACAGCCAAAAACATTCAGTACTTC.

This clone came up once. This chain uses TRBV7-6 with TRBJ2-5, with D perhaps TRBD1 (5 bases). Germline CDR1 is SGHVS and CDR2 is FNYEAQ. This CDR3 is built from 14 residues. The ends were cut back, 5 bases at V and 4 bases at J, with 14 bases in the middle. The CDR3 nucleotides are TGTGCCAGCAGCGACAAAGGGGTTGTAGAGACCCAGTACTTC. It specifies CASSDKGVVETQYF. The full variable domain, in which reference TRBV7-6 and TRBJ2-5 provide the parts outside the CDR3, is GAGVSQSPRYKVTKRGQDVALRCDPISGHVSLYWYRQALGQGPEFLTYFNYEAQQDKSGLPNDRFSAERPEGSISTLTIQRTEQRDSAMYRCASSDKGVVETQYFGPGTRLLVL.

The CDR3 sequence is CASTAGGGNTGELFF. The CDR3 DNA reads TGTGCCAGCACAGCAGGGGGCGGAAACACCGGGGAGCTGTTTTTT. The gene calls are TRBV27 and TRBJ2-2, with 8 bases identical to TRBD1. From germline, CDR1 is MNHEY and CDR2 SMNVEV (reference sequence). There are 15 residues in the CDR3. Trimming took 7 bases from V and 2 from J; bases not matched to a gene: 6.

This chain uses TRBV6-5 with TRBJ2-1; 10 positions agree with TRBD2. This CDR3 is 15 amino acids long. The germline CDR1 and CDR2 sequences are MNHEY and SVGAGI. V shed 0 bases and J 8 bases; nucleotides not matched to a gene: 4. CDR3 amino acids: CASSYSSGGGYEQFF. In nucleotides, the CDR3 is TGTGCCAGCAGTTACTCGAGCGGGGGGGGCTATGAGCAGTTCTTC.

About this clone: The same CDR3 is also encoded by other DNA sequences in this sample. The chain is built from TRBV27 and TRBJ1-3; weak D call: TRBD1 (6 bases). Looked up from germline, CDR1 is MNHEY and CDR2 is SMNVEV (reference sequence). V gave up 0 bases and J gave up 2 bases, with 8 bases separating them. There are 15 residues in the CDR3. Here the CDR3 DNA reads TGTGCCAGCAGTTTATCGGGGGGCCCTGGAAACACCATATATTTT. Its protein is CASSLSGGPGNTIYF.

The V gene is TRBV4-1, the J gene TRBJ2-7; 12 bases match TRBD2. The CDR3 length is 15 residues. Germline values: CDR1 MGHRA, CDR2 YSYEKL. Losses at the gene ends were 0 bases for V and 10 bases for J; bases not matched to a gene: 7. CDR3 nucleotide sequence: TGCGCCAGCAGCCAAGACCCCGGACTAGCGGGGAATCAGTACTTC. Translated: CASSQDPGLAGNQYF.

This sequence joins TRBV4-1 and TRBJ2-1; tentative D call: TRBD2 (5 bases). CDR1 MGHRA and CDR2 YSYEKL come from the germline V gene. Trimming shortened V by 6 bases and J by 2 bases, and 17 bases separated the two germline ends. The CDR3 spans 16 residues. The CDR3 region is CASSFTQRDPYNEQFF. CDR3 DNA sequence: TGCGCCAGCAGTTTCACCCAGAGGGATCCCTACAATGAGCAGTTCTTC.

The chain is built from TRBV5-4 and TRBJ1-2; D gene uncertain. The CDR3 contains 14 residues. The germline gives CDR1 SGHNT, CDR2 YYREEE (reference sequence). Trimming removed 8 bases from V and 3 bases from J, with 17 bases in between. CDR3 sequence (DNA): TGTGCCAGTAACTTGTGGGGAGGGTACTATGGCTACACCTTC. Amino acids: CASNLWGGYYGYTF.

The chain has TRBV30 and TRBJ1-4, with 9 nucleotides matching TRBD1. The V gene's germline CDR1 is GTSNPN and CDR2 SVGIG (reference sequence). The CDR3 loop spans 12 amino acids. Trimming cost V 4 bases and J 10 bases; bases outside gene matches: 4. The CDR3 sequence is CAWTQGAGKLFF. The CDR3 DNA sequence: TGTGCCTGGACACAGGGGGCCGGAAAACTGTTTTTT.

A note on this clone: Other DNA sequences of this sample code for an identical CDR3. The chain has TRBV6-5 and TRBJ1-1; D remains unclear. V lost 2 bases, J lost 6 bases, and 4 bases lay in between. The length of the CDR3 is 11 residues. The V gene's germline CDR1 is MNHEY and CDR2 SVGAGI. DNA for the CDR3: TGTGCCAGCAGTTACGGCGCTGAAGCTTTCTTT. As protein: CASSYGAEAFF.

This chain's CDR3 is CASTDPNEDYSYEQYF. The DNA for the CDR3 is TGTGCCAGCACTGATCCCAACGAGGATTACTCCTACGAGCAGTACTTC. The rearrangement links TRBV28 to TRBJ2-7; the D is unclear. This CDR3 region has 16 residues. Germline V lookup: CDR1 MDHEN, CDR2 SYDVKM. The V and J ends lost 7 bases and 0 bases respectively, with 19 bases between them.

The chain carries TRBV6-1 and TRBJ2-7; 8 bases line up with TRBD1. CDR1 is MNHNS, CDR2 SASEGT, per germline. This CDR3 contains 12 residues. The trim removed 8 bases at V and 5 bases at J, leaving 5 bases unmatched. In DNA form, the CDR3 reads TGTGCCAGCTGGCAGGGGGCCCACGAGCAGTACTTC. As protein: CASWQGAHEQYF.

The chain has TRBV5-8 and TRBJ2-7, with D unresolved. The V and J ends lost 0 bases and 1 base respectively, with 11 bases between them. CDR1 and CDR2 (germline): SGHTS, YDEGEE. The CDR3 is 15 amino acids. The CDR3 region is CASSLEVVGSYEQYF. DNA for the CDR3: TGTGCCAGCAGCTTGGAGGTAGTGGGTTCCTACGAGCAGTACTTC.

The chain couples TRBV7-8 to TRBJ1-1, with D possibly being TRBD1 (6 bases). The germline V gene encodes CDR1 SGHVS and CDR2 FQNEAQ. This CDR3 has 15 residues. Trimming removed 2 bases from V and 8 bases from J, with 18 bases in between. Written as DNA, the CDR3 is TGTGCCAGCAGCTTACTCCCAGGGGAAAATAGCGAAGCTTTCTTT. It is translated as CASSLLPGENSEAFF.

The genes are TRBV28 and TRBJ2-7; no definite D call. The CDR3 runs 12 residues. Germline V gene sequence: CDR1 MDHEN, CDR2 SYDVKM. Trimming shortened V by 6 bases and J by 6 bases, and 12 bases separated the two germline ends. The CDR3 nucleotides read TGTGCCAGCAGCTCAAATCCGGCCGAGCAGTACTTC. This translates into CASSSNPAEQYF. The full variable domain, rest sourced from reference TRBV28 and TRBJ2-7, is DVKVTQSSRYLVKRTGEKVFLECVQDMDHENMFWYRQDPGLGLRLIYFSYDVKMKEKGDIPEGYSVSREKKERFSLILESASTNQTSMYLCASSSNPAEQYFGPGTRLTVT.

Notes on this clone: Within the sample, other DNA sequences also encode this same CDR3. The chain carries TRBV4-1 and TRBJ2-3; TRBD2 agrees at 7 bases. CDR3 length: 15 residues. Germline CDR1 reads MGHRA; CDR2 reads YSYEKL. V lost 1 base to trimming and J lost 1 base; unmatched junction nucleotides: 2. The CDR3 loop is CASSQVSGGTDTQYF. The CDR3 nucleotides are TGCGCCAGCAGCCAAGTCAGCGGGGGCACAGATACGCAGTATTTT.

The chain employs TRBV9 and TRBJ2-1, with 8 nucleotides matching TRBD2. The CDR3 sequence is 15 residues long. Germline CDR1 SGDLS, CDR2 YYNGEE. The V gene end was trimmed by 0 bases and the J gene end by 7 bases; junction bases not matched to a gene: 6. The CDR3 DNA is TGTGCCAGCAGCGTAGTTGGACTAGCTCGAAATGAGCAGTTCTTC. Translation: CASSVVGLARNEQFF. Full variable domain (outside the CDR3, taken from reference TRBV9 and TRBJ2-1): DSGVTQTPKHLITATGQRVTLRCSPRSGDLSVYWYQQSLDQGLQFLIQYYNGEERAKGNILERFSAQQFPDLHSELNLSSLELGDSALYFCASSVVGLARNEQFFGPGTRLTVL.

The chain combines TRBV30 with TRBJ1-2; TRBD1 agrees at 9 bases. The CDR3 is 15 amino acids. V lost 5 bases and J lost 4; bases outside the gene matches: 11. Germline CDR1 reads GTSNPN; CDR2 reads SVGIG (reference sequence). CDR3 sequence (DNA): TGTGCCTGGGACGGGACAGGGCTTTCTAGCTATGGCTACACCTTC. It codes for CAWDGTGLSSYGYTF.

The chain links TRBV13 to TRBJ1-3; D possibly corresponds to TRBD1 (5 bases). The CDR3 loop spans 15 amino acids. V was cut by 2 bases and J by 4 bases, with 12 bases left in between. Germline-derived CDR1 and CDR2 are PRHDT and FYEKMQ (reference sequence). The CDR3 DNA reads TGTGCCAGCAGCTTAACTCCAGGGCGCGGAAACACCATATATTTT. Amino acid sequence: CASSLTPGRGNTIYF.

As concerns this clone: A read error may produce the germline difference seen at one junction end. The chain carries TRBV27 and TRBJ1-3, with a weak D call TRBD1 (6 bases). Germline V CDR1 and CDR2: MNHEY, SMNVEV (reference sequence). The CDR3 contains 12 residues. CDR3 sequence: CATNGTNWGLDF. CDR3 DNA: TGTGCCACCAACGGGACAAATTGGGGTTTGGATTTT.

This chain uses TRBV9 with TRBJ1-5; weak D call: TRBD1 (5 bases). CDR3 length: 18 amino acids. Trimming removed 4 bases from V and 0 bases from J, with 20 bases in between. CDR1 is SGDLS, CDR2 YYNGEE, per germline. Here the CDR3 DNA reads TGTGCCAGCAGCCCCCGCAACAGGCCGAGCTATAGCAATCAGCCCCAGCATTTT. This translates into CASSPRNRPSYSNQPQHF.

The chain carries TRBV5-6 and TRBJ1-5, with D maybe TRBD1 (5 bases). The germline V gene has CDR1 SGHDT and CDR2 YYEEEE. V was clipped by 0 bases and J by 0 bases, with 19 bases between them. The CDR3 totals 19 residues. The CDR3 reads CASSLGGAVGVYSNQPQHF. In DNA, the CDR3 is TGTGCCAGCAGCTTGGGAGGGGCGGTCGGGGTATATAGCAATCAGCCCCAGCATTTT.

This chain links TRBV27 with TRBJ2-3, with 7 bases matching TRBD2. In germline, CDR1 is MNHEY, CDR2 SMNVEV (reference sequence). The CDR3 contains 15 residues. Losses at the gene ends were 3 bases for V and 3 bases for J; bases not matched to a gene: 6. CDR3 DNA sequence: TGTGCCAGCAGTTTTGAACTAGCGAGAACAGATACGCAGTATTTT. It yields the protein CASSFELARTDTQYF.

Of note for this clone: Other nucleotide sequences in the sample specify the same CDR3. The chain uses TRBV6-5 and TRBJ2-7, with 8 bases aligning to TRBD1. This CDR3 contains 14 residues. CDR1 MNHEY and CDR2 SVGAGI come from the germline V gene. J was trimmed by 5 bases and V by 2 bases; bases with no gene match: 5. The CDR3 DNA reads TGTGCCAGCAGTTACGGACAGGGAACCCACGAGCAGTACTTC. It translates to CASSYGQGTHEQYF.